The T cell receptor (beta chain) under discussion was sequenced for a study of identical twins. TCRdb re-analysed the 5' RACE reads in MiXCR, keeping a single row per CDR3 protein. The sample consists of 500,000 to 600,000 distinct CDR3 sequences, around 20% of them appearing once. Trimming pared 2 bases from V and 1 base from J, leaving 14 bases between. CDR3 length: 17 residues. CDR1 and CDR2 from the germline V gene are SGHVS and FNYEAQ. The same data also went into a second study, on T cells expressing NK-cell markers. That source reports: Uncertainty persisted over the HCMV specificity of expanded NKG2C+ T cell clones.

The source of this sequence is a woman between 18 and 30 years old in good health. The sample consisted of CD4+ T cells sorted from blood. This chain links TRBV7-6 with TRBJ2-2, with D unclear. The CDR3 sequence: CASSLSPAAVNTGELFF. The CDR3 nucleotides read TGTGCCAGCAGCTTAAGCCCGGCGGCGGTGAACACCGGGGAGCTGTTTTTT.